This T cell receptor (beta chain) appears in the sequencing data of a study of beta chain features in type 1 diabetes. Across the study: Healthy donors resembled patients in age, gender and cell yields.

Investigators reverse transcribed all isolated RNA, so they sequenced expressed TCRB transcripts. Only in-frame clones appear in the TCRdb table, and some are missing; sequencing was by immunoSEQ multiplex PCR. The table lists about 640,000 clones, 9.5% to 15% of them singletons. Points from the study as a whole: For type 1 diabetes patients, VDJ junctions showed fewer insertions and more deletions. Type 1 diabetes patients showed a moderate but significant shortening of TCRB CDR3s in all four CD4+ subsets. There was no resolution here of whether HLA type influences TCRB rearrangement. Sequencing the cDNA could make cells with high TCR expression show up more than they should.

About this clone: The target antigen is unknown.

This CDR3 contains 12 residues. Germline CDR1 GTSNPN, CDR2 SVGIG (reference sequence). The germline V and J ends were trimmed by 0 bases and 7 bases, with 8 bases remaining between them. The chain joins TRBV30 to TRBJ2-3; possibly TRBD2 for D (6 bases). Specimen: naive CD4+ T cells from blood. The clonotype comes from a man aged 25 to 40 with type 1 diabetes. CDR3 sequence: CAWSVRDYTQYF. The CDR3 bases are TGTGCCTGGAGTGTCCGGGACTATACGCAGTATTTT.